This T cell receptor beta chain was profiled in a study of blood T cell repertoires in COVID-19. About the study: Samples of COVID-19 (acute and convalescent) were obtained from the United States, Italy and Spain. Nucleic acid was either cDNA or gDNA, and it came from T cells, B-cell-depleted T cells, or PBMCs.

Original processing notes: Nucleated cell number was recorded as an estimate derived from reference gene primer amplification. Sequenced by immunoSEQ multiplex PCR; TCRdb stores in-frame clones only, minus some. V and J calls and clone size are as listed in that table; D and trimming were resolved from the DNA. The repertoire consists of about 60,000 clones, with approximately 90% occurring once and the leading ten covering approximately 8%. Germline assignment: CDR1 SGHTA and CDR2 FQGTGA. V gave up 6 bases and J gave up 5 bases; unmatched junction bases: 5. The CDR3 covers 15 residues. The source is a human donor with active COVID-19. The donor label of this sample is uncertain. The chain recombines TRBV7-3 with TRBJ2-2; 11 bases align to TRBD2. Sample: peripheral blood. CDR3 bases: TGTGCCAGCAGGACTTCTAGCGGGGGGACCGGGGAGCTGTTTTTT. Its protein product is CASRTSSGGTGELFF.